These 11 T cell receptor beta chains were all obtained from the same sample, sequenced in a study of blood T cell repertoires in COVID-19. Only in-frame clones appear in the TCRdb table, and some are missing; sequencing was by immunoSEQ multiplex PCR. The sample consists of around 300,000 clones, 85% of them appearing once. The sequenced material came from PBMCs or T cells enriched from blood (not recorded which). The receptor source for this set is a woman aged 45-60 years who had recovered from COVID-19.

The V and J genes are TRBV27 and TRBJ2-7, with D possibly being TRBD2 (6 bases). Trimming removed 5 bases from V and 2 bases from J, with 10 bases in between. The CDR3 runs to 13 residues. Germline assignment: CDR1 MNHEY and CDR2 SMNVEV (reference sequence). The chain's CDR3 is CASSRGATYEQYF. The CDR3 DNA follows: TGTGCCAGCAGTCGCGGGGCAACCTACGAGCAGTACTTC.

V is TRBV5-1 and J is TRBJ1-1; tentative D call: TRBD1 (5 bases). V dropped 4 bases and J dropped 4 bases, with 14 bases sitting between them. The CDR3 totals 14 residues. CDR1 is SGHRS and CDR2 is YFSETQ in the germline V gene. CDR3 region: CASSLLIGGTEAFF. The CDR3 region has the DNA TGCGCCAGCAGCCTCTTGATCGGGGGCACTGAAGCTTTCTTT.

The chain carries TRBV9 and TRBJ2-3, with D tentatively TRBD2 (5 bases). V was shortened by 3 bases and J by 3 bases, with 8 bases between the two germline ends. The CDR3 totals 13 residues. The germline CDR1 and CDR2 sequences are SGDLS and YYNGEE. CDR3 protein: CASSGGFTDTQYF. The CDR3 nucleotides are TGTGCCAGCAGCGGAGGGTTTACAGATACGCAGTATTTT. The entire variable domain, with the rest obtained from reference TRBV9 and TRBJ2-3, is as follows: DSGVTQTPKHLITATGQRVTLRCSPRSGDLSVYWYQQSLDQGLQFLIQYYNGEERAKGNILERFSAQQFPDLHSELNLSSLELGDSALYFCASSGGFTDTQYFGPGTRLTVL.

The chain combines TRBV7-9 with TRBJ1-3; 8 nucleotides align to TRBD1. Germline lookup yields CDR1 SEHNR and CDR2 FQNEAQ (reference sequence). This CDR3 has 18 residues. V dropped 5 bases and J dropped 0; count of bases not matched to a gene: 12. The CDR3 here is CASSPKTGEDSSGNTIYF. The CDR3 DNA sequence: TGTGCCAGCAGCCCTAAGACAGGGGAAGATAGCTCTGGAAACACCATATATTTT.

The chain is built from TRBV3-1 (or the pseudogene TRBV3-2) and TRBJ1-2; D is possibly TRBD1 (5 bases). V was clipped by 6 bases and J by 3 bases, with 17 bases between them. The CDR3 loop spans 15 amino acids. The germline V gene encodes CDR1 LGHDT and CDR2 YNNKEL (reference sequence). The CDR3 DNA reads TGTGCCAGCAGAAAAATGGGGAAAGGGGACTATGGCTACACCTTC. This codes for CASRKMGKGDYGYTF.

The rearrangement links TRBV28 to TRBJ1-2, with D maybe TRBD1 (6 bases). V lost 5 bases and J 4 bases, leaving 20 bases between the germline ends. Germline V CDR1 and CDR2: MDHEN, SYDVKM. The CDR3 covers 16 residues. CDR3 in amino acids: CASSPPLGGAAYGYTF. The CDR3 DNA reads TGTGCCAGCAGTCCCCCCCTTGGGGGGGCGGCCTATGGCTACACCTTC.

This clone was seen a single time. The same CDR3 can be traced to other DNA sequences in this sample. This chain joins TRBV7-9 and TRBJ1-1, with unresolved D. Trimming shortened V by 3 bases and J by 0 bases, and 5 bases separated the two germline ends. The CDR3 length is 13 residues. Germline CDR1 and CDR2: SEHNR and FQNEAQ (reference sequence). CDR3 sequence reads: CASSFQMNTEAFF. The CDR3 DNA reads TGTGCCAGCAGCTTCCAGATGAACACTGAAGCTTTCTTT.

The rearrangement joins TRBV2 to TRBJ1-5; 10 bases agree with TRBD1. Germline CDR1 SNHLY, CDR2 FYNNEI. This CDR3 has 18 amino acids. V dropped 5 bases and J dropped 0; count of bases not matched to a gene: 10. The CDR3 reads CASSRSPGQGYSNQPQHF. DNA for the CDR3: TGTGCCAGCAGTCGGTCCCCGGGACAGGGGTATAGCAATCAGCCCCAGCATTTT.

The rearrangement uses TRBV21-1 and TRBJ2-7; the listed D gene, TRBD2, was not tested against the DNA. TRBV21-1 is deemed a pseudogene. The CDR3 contains 18 residues. The CDR3 coding sequence is TGTGCCCCCCTCCTCCCCCCACCGTCTAGCGAGAGCTCCTACGAGCAGTACTTC. As protein: CAPLLPPPSSESSYEQYF.

The table lists this clone with a few counts. Other DNA sequences in this sample translate to the same CDR3. The chain couples TRBV15 to TRBJ1-1, with 7 bases that match TRBD1. The V gene end was trimmed by 1 base and the J gene end by 5 bases; junction bases not matched to a gene: 7. Per the germline V gene, CDR1 is LNHNV and CDR2 is YYDKDF (reference sequence). The CDR3 extends over 15 amino acids. DNA of the CDR3: TGTGCCACCAGCAGAGGGACAGGCGGTTTGACTGAAGCTTTCTTT. Translated: CATSRGTGGLTEAFF. Based on the CDR3 plus reference TRBV15 and TRBJ1-1, the full variable domain is DAMVIQNPRYQVTQFGKPVTLSCSQTLNHNVMYWYQQKSSQAPKLLFHYYDKDFNNEADTPDNFQSRRPNTSFCFLDIRSPGLGDTAMYLCATSRGTGGLTEAFFGQGTRLTVV.

The chain recombines TRBV28 with TRBJ1-2; D might be TRBD1 (5 bases). Deletions cut 3 bases from V and 4 bases from J, with 12 bases between. The CDR3 is 14 residues long. In germline, CDR1 is MDHEN, CDR2 SYDVKM. DNA of the CDR3: TGTGCCAGCAGTTTGGCCAGGGTGCCCTATGGCTACACCTTC. As protein: CASSLARVPYGYTF.